One sample yielded the 14 T cell receptor beta chains listed below, sequenced in a study of blood T cell repertoires in COVID-19. Profiled with immunoSEQ multiplex PCR; TCRdb holds only in-frame clones, not every one. Of 190,000 or so clones listed, roughly 89% are singletons. The sequencing sample was made of peripheral blood. These receptors were collected from a young woman who had recovered from COVID-19.

Comment on this clone: An end of the junction does not agree with germline; a read error may underlie this. The V call is TRBV10-3, the J call TRBJ1-2; 7 bases match TRBD1. CDR1 is ENHRY and CDR2 is SYGVKD in the germline V gene. The CDR3 spans 13 residues. The CDR3 DNA is TGTGCCATCAGTGAGCCCATATCACAGGGGTTTGCCTTC. This gives the protein CAISEPISQGFAF.

This clone has more than one count but fewer than ten. In DNA, the CDR3 is TGTGCCAGCAGTGAGGACTGGGGTTATGGCTACACCTTC. This translates into CASSEDWGYGYTF. The chain has TRBV28 and TRBJ1-2, with D uncertain. The V gene's germline CDR1 is MDHEN and CDR2 SYDVKM. The CDR3 totals 13 residues. Deletions cut 5 bases from V and 5 bases from J, with 12 bases between.

The chain combines TRBV5-4 with TRBJ1-1; weak D call: TRBD1 (5 bases). The V end was cut by 4 bases, the J end by 4 bases, with 14 bases between. This CDR3 comprises 14 residues. The germline V gene encodes CDR1 SGHNT and CDR2 YYREEE (reference sequence). Here the CDR3 reads CASSLQSQGTEAFF. DNA of the CDR3: TGTGCCAGCAGCCTACAATCGCAGGGCACTGAAGCTTTCTTT.

This clone appeared once. The V and J genes are TRBV24-1 and TRBJ2-2; TRBD2 aligns across 11 bases. Germline-derived CDR1 and CDR2 are KGHDR and SFDVKD. This CDR3 contains 20 residues. Losses at the gene ends were 2 bases for V and 2 bases for J; bases not matched to a gene: 12. The CDR3 here is CATSDYSGLAGLLNTGELFF. Written as DNA, the CDR3 is TGTGCCACCAGTGATTATTCTGGACTAGCGGGCCTTCTTAACACCGGGGAGCTGTTTTTT.

This clone was seen more than once but under ten times. The genes are TRBV30 and TRBJ2-1; 7 bases are a match to TRBD1. This CDR3 region has 15 residues. The V and J ends lost 2 bases and 5 bases, in that order; junction bases with no gene match: 9. CDR1 GTSNPN and CDR2 SVGIG come from the germline V gene (reference sequence). CDR3 bases: TGTGCCTGGAGTTTAACGGGACAGATAAACAATGAGCAGTTCTTC. Its translation: CAWSLTGQINNEQFF.

This clone was detected a few times. CDR3: CASSYQRKTIDQPQHF. The CDR3 DNA is TGTGCCAGCAGTTACCAGCGGAAGACAATCGACCAGCCCCAGCATTTT. This chain uses TRBV6-2 or TRBV6-3 with TRBJ1-5; D uncertain. Germline CDR1 reads MNHEY; CDR2 reads SVGEGT. There are 16 residues in the CDR3. Trimming took 2 bases from V and 7 from J, leaving 18 bases between them.

The chain links TRBV13 to TRBJ2-7; 9 positions match TRBD1. After removal of 1 base from V and 3 bases from J, the junction contained 10 bases not matched to a gene. In germline, CDR1 is PRHDT, CDR2 FYEKMQ (reference sequence). This CDR3 contains 17 residues. Here the CDR3 DNA reads TGTGCCAGCAGCTTAGCCTCGGGACAGGGTGTATTCTACGAGCAGTACGTC. It yields the protein CASSLASGQGVFYEQYV.

This clone came up a few times. V is TRBV3-1 (or the pseudogene TRBV3-2) and J is TRBJ2-2; the match to TRBD2 covers 9 bases. Germline CDR1 LGHDT, CDR2 YNNKEL (reference sequence). This CDR3 spans 13 amino acids. Trimming at V came to 9 bases and at J to 1 base, leaving 0 bases not matched to a gene. The CDR3 loop reads CARTSGNTGELFF. CDR3 nucleotides: TGTGCCAGGACTAGCGGGAACACCGGGGAGCTGTTTTTT.

In nucleotides, the CDR3 is TGCGCCAGCGGATTGAGAGGGGGCACTGAAGCTTTCTTT. This codes for CASGLRGGTEAFF. V gene TRBV5-1 combines with J gene TRBJ1-1, with a weak D call TRBD1 (6 bases). CDR3 length: 13 residues. Germline CDR1 and CDR2: SGHRS and YFSETQ. V was clipped by 7 bases and J by 4 bases, with 14 bases between them.

The chain has TRBV24-1 and TRBJ1-5; D remains ambiguous. The CDR3 spans 14 residues. V was shortened by 2 bases and J by 4 bases, with 8 bases between the two germline ends. CDR1 KGHDR and CDR2 SFDVKD come from the germline V gene. The CDR3 here is CATSDWAVNQPQHF. The CDR3 DNA is TGTGCCACCAGTGATTGGGCAGTGAATCAGCCCCAGCATTTT.

The chain recombines TRBV6-5 with TRBJ2-2; D possibly corresponds to TRBD1 (5 bases). Germline assignment: CDR1 MNHEY and CDR2 SVGAGI. The CDR3 loop spans 14 amino acids. V was clipped by 7 bases and J by 0 bases, with 9 bases between them. The CDR3 here is CASKDIANTGELFF. The CDR3 DNA follows: TGTGCCAGCAAGGACATCGCGAACACCGGGGAGCTGTTTTTT.

The chain employs TRBV10-2 and TRBJ2-7; 10 bases align to TRBD2. This CDR3 spans 13 amino acids. Per germline, CDR1 WSHSY and CDR2 SAAADI. V lost 5 bases, J lost 6 bases, and 4 bases stayed unmatched. This CDR3 is CASSYSGRSEQYV. For the CDR3, the DNA is TGCGCCAGCAGTTATAGCGGGAGGTCCGAGCAGTACGTC.

The chain couples TRBV7-2 to TRBJ2-5; the D gene is possibly TRBD2 (7 bases). Trimming removed 2 bases at V and 5 bases at J, with 12 bases between. Germline CDR1 SGHTA, CDR2 FQGNSA. The CDR3 is made up of 14 amino acids. The DNA of the CDR3 is TGTGCCAGCAGCTTACCGGGGGGCGGGGAGACCCAGTACTTC. It is translated as CASSLPGGGETQYF.

Concerning this clone itself: Other nucleotide sequences in the sample specify the same CDR3. The V call is TRBV20-1, the J call TRBJ2-7, with D possibly TRBD1 on 6 matching bases. The CDR3 spans 11 residues. Germline V CDR1 and CDR2: DFQATT, SNEGSKA (reference sequence). The ends were cut back, 3 bases at V and 4 bases at J, with 7 bases in the middle. Here the CDR3 reads CSARRGYEQYF. CDR3 DNA: TGCAGTGCTAGGAGGGGGTACGAGCAGTACTTC.